The 20 T cell receptor beta chains below all came from one sample that was sequenced in a study of blood T cell repertoires in COVID-19. Profiled with immunoSEQ multiplex PCR; TCRdb holds only in-frame clones, not every one. There are about 67,000 clones in the sample; less than 90% occur only once, and 4.4% lies in the top ten. Sequenced material: peripheral blood. The receptors were sampled from a man aged 50 to 59 with active COVID-19.

V gene TRBV2 combines with J gene TRBJ2-1, with 12 positions matching TRBD2. CDR1 and CDR2 (germline): SNHLY, FYNNEI. The junction had 17 bases not matched to a gene; V was cut back by 7 bases and J by 4 bases. The length of the CDR3 is 19 residues. The CDR3: CASTLWASGGANGYNEQFF. The CDR3 DNA is TGTGCCAGCACCCTCTGGGCTAGCGGGGGGGCCAATGGTTACAATGAGCAGTTCTTC.

The chain recombines TRBV7-3 with TRBJ2-6; D not resolved. CDR1 and CDR2 (germline): SGHTA, FQGTGA. The V end was cut by 5 bases, the J end by 0 bases, with 14 bases between. This CDR3 spans 17 amino acids. The CDR3, as DNA: TGTGCCAGCAGCCCCCGGGTCTCGTCCTCTGGGGCCAACGTCCTGACTTTC. Translation gives CASSPRVSSSGANVLTF.

The rearrangement joins TRBV9 to TRBJ2-7; D is perhaps TRBD1 (5 bases). Germline CDR1 SGDLS, CDR2 YYNGEE. CDR3 length: 13 amino acids. Deletions cut 0 bases from V and 5 bases from J, with 9 bases between. This CDR3 is CASSVAEGDEQYF. CDR3 nucleotides: TGTGCCAGCAGCGTAGCTGAAGGGGACGAGCAGTACTTC.

The chain has TRBV7-6 and TRBJ2-5; tentatively, D is TRBD2 (5 bases). The ends were cut back, 5 bases at V and 2 bases at J, with 15 bases in the middle. There are 15 residues in the CDR3. Germline CDR1 reads SGHVS; CDR2 reads FNYEAQ. The CDR3 DNA reads TGTGCCAGCAGCCGACGGGGATACGGTCAAGAGACCCAGTACTTC. This encodes CASSRRGYGQETQYF.

This chain connects TRBV6-5 to TRBJ2-3; 8 bases line up with TRBD2. The CDR3 spans 15 residues. J gave up 6 bases and V 6 bases, and 11 bases lay outside the gene matches. From germline, CDR1 is MNHEY and CDR2 SVGAGI. CDR3 sequence (DNA): TGTGCCAGCAGCTTACAGCGGGAGTTGTCTGATACGCAGTATTTT. Residues: CASSLQRELSDTQYF.

This sequence joins TRBV6-5 and TRBJ1-1; D gene uncertain. Trimming removed 0 bases from V and 1 base from J, with 9 bases in between. The CDR3 consists of 15 residues. Germline V gene sequence: CDR1 MNHEY, CDR2 SVGAGI. The CDR3 DNA follows: TGTGCCAGCAGTTACTCTTACAGAAAGAACACTGAAGCTTTCTTT. Its protein is CASSYSYRKNTEAFF.

The J gene is TRBJ2-1, the V gene TRBV29-1; TRBD2 agrees at 7 bases. The CDR3 is made up of 16 amino acids. With 7 bases clipped from V and 4 bases from J, the junction kept 16 bases outside the gene matches. CDR1 is SQVTM and CDR2 is ANQGSEA in the germline V gene. The CDR3 spells CSAPVVGGSFYNEQFF. Here the CDR3 DNA reads TGCAGCGCCCCAGTCGTGGGGGGGAGTTTTTACAATGAGCAGTTCTTC.

The rearrangement links TRBV6-2 or TRBV6-3 to TRBJ1-2, with a weak D call TRBD1 (6 bases). Germline V lookup: CDR1 MNHEY, CDR2 SVGEGT. Trimming cost V 3 bases and J 4 bases, with 12 bases left between them. This CDR3 is 14 amino acids long. The CDR3 sequence is CASSYGGGGYGYTF. The CDR3, as DNA: TGTGCCAGCAGTTATGGGGGCGGTGGCTATGGCTACACCTTC.

J is TRBJ1-1 and V is TRBV5-1; no clear D. Germline V CDR1 and CDR2: SGHRS, YFSETQ. V was trimmed by 8 bases and J by 0 bases, leaving 17 bases between them. The CDR3 covers 15 residues. The CDR3 spells CASRFGDEMNTEAFF. CDR3 nucleotides: TGCGCCAGTCGATTTGGAGATGAAATGAACACTGAAGCTTTCTTT.

The rearrangement links TRBV5-5 to TRBJ2-3; a weak D match, TRBD1 (5 bases). This CDR3 spans 14 amino acids. CDR1 is SGHKS and CDR2 is YYEKEE in the germline V gene (reference sequence). V dropped 0 bases and J dropped 6 bases, with 11 bases sitting between them. The CDR3 DNA reads as TGTGCCAGCAGCTTGGCCAGGGTTTTGGATACGCAGTATTTT. Encoded protein: CASSLARVLDTQYF.

The chain employs TRBV11-2 and TRBJ2-2; D is unresolved. Germline CDR1 is SGHAT and CDR2 is FQNNGV. The CDR3 length is 14 residues. V was trimmed by 1 base and J by 6 bases, leaving 9 bases between them. The CDR3 spells CASSLGRSPGELFF. The CDR3 DNA reads TGTGCCAGCAGCTTAGGTAGATCGCCCGGGGAGCTGTTTTTT.

The chain has TRBV10-3 and TRBJ2-2; 7 bases are a match to TRBD2. The CDR3 runs to 16 residues. V shed 0 bases, J shed 1 base, and the junction held 2 bases outside the gene matches. Germline V gene sequence: CDR1 ENHRY, CDR2 SYGVKD. CDR3: CAISESWGGNTGELFF. The CDR3 DNA reads as TGTGCCATCAGTGAGTCTTGGGGGGGGAACACCGGGGAGCTGTTTTTT.

CDR3 DNA: TGCAGTGCTAGTAAGGGGGATTCCTACAATGAGCAGTTCTTC. Its translation: CSASKGDSYNEQFF. V and J are TRBV20-1 and TRBJ2-1; D possibly corresponds to TRBD1 (6 bases). Trimming removed 3 bases from V and 1 base from J, with 10 bases in between. Germline V lookup: CDR1 DFQATT, CDR2 SNEGSKA (reference sequence). The CDR3 spans 14 residues.

The chain joins TRBV3-1 (or the pseudogene TRBV3-2) to TRBJ2-2; D call uncertain. CDR3 length equals 15 residues. Per the germline V gene, CDR1 is LGHDT and CDR2 is YNNKEL (reference sequence). Between the trimmed V and J ends, which lost 0 bases and 7 bases, there was a span of 12 bases. The CDR3: CASSQDLARYGELFF. The CDR3 nucleotides are TGTGCCAGCAGCCAAGATTTGGCTAGGTACGGGGAGCTGTTTTTT.

The gene calls are TRBV7-2 and TRBJ2-5; 13 bases agree with TRBD2. Germline values: CDR1 SGHTA, CDR2 FQGNSA. V dropped 1 base and J dropped 1; count of bases not matched to a gene: 3. The length of the CDR3 is 17 residues. CDR3 DNA: TGTGCCAGCAGCTTAGTAGGGACTAGCGGGACCCAAGAGACCCAGTACTTC. This sequence encodes CASSLVGTSGTQETQYF.

This clone was seen just once. V is TRBV11-2 and J is TRBJ2-5; 9 bases map to TRBD2. The CDR3 covers 15 residues. V was pared by 5 bases and J by 5 bases, with 9 bases of the junction left unmatched. Germline V gene data show CDR1 as SGHAT and CDR2 as FQNNGV. The CDR3 coding sequence is TGTGCCAGCAGCGCACGGAAAGGACTAGCGGAGACCCAGTACTTC. The encoded protein is CASSARKGLAETQYF.

The V gene is TRBV28, the J gene TRBJ1-2, with a weak D call TRBD1 (6 bases). V lost 5 bases and J lost 4, with 11 bases in between. Germline-derived CDR1 and CDR2 are MDHEN and SYDVKM. This CDR3 region has 13 residues. DNA for the CDR3: TGTGCCAGCAGTAGAACAGGGTCCTATGGCTACACCTTC. Translating it yields CASSRTGSYGYTF.

This chain's CDR3 is CATSDTGLAGAPRETQYF. CDR3 DNA: TGTGCCACCAGTGATACCGGGCTGGCGGGGGCGCCCCGAGAGACCCAGTACTTC. The chain is built from TRBV24-1 and TRBJ2-5; the D gene is possibly TRBD2 (7 bases). This CDR3 is 18 amino acids long. V was trimmed by 3 bases and J by 4 bases, leaving 23 bases between them. Germline V CDR1 and CDR2: KGHDR, SFDVKD.

The chain uses TRBV7-2 and TRBJ1-1; 10 nucleotides agree with TRBD1. CDR1 SGHTA and CDR2 FQGNSA come from the germline V gene. With V trimmed by 4 bases and J by 5 bases, 1 base remained unmatched. CDR3 length equals 13 residues. In DNA, the CDR3 is TGTGCCAGCAGCTCGGGACAGGGGACTGAAGCTTTCTTT. Its translation is CASSSGQGTEAFF.

This sequence joins TRBV5-6 and TRBJ1-5, with D perhaps matching TRBD1 (6 bases). V lost 5 bases to trimming and J lost 5 bases, with 17 bases between them. The CDR3 extends over 15 amino acids. Germline assignment: CDR1 SGHDT and CDR2 YYEEEE. The CDR3 DNA reads TGTGCCAGCAGTCCCAGGGGCAGGGCCGATCAGCCCCAGCATTTT. Its protein is CASSPRGRADQPQHF.